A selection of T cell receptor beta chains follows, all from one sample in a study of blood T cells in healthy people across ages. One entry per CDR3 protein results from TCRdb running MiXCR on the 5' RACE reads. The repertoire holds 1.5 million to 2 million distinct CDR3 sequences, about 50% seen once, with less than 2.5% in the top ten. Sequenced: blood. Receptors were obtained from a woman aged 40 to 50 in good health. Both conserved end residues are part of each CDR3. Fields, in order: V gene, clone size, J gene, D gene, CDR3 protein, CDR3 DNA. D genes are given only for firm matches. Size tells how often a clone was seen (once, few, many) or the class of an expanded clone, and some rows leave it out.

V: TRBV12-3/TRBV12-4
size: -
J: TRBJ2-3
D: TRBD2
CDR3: CASSDPRGLAGAGRTDTQYF
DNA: TGTGCCAGTAGTGATCCTCGGGGACTAGCGGGAGCGGGCCGCACAGATACGCAGTATTTT

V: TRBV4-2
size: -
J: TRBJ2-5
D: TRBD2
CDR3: CASSLGGTSGGYQETQYF
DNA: TGTGCCAGCAGCCTAGGAGGGACTAGCGGGGGGTACCAAGAGACCCAGTACTTC

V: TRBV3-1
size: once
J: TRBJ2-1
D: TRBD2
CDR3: CASSQVLAGGQFF
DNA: TGTGCCAGCAGCCAAGTCCTAGCGGGGGGGCAGTTCTTC

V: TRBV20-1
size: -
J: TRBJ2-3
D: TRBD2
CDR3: CSARPHRLAGGTDTQYF
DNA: TGCAGTGCTAGGCCGCACCGCCTAGCGGGGGGTACAGATACGCAGTATTTT

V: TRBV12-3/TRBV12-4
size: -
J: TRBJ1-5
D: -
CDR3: CASSVLYSNQPQHF
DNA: TGTGCTAGCAGTGTACTCTATAGCAATCAGCCCCAGCATTTT

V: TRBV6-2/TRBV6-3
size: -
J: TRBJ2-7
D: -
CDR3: CASSGRGALNYEQYF
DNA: TGTGCCAGCAGTGGTAGGGGCGCGTTGAACTACGAGCAGTACTTC

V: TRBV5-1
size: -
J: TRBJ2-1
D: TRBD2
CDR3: CASSPPSGLAGSNEQFF
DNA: TGCGCCAGCAGCCCACCCTCCGGACTAGCGGGGAGCAATGAGCAGTTCTTC

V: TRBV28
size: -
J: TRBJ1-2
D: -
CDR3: CASRGGGLSNYGYTF
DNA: TGTGCCAGCCGAGGGGGGGGCCTTTCTAACTATGGCTACACCTTC

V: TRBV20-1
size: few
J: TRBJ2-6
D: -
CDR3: CSARGTAYSGANVLTF
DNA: TGCAGTGCTAGAGGGACAGCCTACTCTGGGGCCAACGTCCTGACTTTC

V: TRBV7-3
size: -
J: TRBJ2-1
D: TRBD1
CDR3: CASSLQGAIKEQFF
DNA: TGTGCCAGCAGCTTGCAGGGGGCGATCAAGGAGCAGTTCTTC

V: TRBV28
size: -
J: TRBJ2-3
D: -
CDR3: CASSFIPLSPDTQYF
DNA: TGTGCCAGCAGTTTTATCCCCCTATCCCCAGATACGCAGTATTTT

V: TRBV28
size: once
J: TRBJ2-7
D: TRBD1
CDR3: CASSAPMGQVYEQYF
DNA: TGTGCCAGCAGTGCCCCCATGGGACAGGTCTACGAGCAGTACTTC

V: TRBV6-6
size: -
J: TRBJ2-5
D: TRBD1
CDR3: CASSDSGQRETQYF
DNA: TGTGCCAGCAGTGACTCGGGACAGCGGGAGACCCAGTACTTC

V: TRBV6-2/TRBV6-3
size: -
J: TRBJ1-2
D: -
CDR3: CASSPHYNYGYTF
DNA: TGTGCCAGCAGCCCTCACTACAACTATGGCTACACCTTC

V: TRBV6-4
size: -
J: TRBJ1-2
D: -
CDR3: CASREQDAGGYTF
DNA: TGTGCCAGCAGAGAACAGGATGCTGGTGGCTACACCTTC

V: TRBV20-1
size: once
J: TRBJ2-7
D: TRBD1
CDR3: CRANPGQGLGEQYF
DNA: TGCCGTGCTAACCCGGGACAGGGTCTAGGCGAGCAGTACTTC

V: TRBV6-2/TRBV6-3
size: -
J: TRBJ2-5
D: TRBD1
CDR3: CASSLQGAQTQYF
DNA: TGTGCCAGCAGCCTACAGGGGGCCCAGACCCAGTACTTC

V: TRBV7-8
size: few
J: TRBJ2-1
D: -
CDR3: CASSLDPSGTGNEQFF
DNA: TGTGCCAGCAGCTTAGACCCCTCCGGGACGGGAAATGAGCAGTTCTTC

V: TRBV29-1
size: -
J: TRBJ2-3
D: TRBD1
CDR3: CSVLNADRGPTDTQYF
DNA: TGCAGCGTTCTCAACGCCGACAGGGGTCCCACAGATACGCAGTATTTT

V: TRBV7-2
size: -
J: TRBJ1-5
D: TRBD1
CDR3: CASSLDRSYNQPQHF
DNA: TGTGCCAGCAGCCTGGACAGGTCCTACAATCAGCCCCAGCATTTT

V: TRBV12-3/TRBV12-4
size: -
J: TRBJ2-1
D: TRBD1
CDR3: CASSLARRDRGSNEQFF
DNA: TGTGCCAGCAGTTTGGCCCGCCGGGACAGGGGATCCAATGAGCAGTTCTTC

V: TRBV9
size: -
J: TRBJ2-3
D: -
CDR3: CASSVDMAGGTDTQYF
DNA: TGTGCCAGCAGCGTAGATATGGCAGGCGGCACAGATACGCAGTATTTT

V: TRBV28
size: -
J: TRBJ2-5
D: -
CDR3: CASREALYNEQYF
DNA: TGTGCCAGCAGAGAAGCTCTATACAATGAGCAGTACTTC

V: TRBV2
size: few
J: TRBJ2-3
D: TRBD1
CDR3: CARKRQGEDTQYF
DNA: TGTGCCAGAAAGAGACAGGGAGAGGATACGCAGTATTTT

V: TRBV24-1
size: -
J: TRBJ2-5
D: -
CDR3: CATSDLAEQETQYF
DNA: TGTGCCACCAGTGATTTGGCGGAACAAGAGACCCAGTACTTC

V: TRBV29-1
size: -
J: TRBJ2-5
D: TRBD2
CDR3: CSVEMAGGASVQTQYF
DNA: TGCAGCGTTGAGATGGCCGGGGGGGCCTCCGTTCAGACCCAGTACTTC

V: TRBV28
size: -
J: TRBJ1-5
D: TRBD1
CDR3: CASRDGQGSNQPQHF
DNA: TGTGCCAGCCGAGACGGACAGGGTAGCAATCAGCCCCAGCATTTT

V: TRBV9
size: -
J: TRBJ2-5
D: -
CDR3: CASSGRTADQGTQYF
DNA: TGTGCCAGCAGCGGCAGGACAGCCGATCAAGGGACCCAGTACTTC

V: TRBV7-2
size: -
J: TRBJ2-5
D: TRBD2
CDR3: CAGRRTSGGQETQYF
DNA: TGTGCCGGCAGACGGACTAGCGGGGGGCAAGAGACCCAGTACTTC

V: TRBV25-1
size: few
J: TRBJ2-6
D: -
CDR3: CASSEGAVLTF
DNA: TGTGCCAGCAGTGAAGGAGCCGTCCTGACTTTC

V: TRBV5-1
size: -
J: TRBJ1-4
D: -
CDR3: CASSLDLTEKLFF
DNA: TGCGCCAGCAGCTTGGATTTAACTGAAAAACTGTTTTTT

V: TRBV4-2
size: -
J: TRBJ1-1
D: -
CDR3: CASSHVRSVGTEAFF
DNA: TGTGCCAGCAGCCATGTAAGGTCTGTGGGCACTGAAGCTTTCTTT

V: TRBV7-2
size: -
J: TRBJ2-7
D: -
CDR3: CASSLARVYEQYF
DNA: TGTGCCAGCAGCTTAGCGCGAGTGTACGAGCAGTACTTC

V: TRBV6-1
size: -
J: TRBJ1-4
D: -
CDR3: CASSAAVGHPSSKLFF
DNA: TGTGCCAGCAGTGCAGCGGTCGGACACCCATCCTCAAAACTGTTTTTT

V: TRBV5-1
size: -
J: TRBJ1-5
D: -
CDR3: CASSTDGNSNQPQHF
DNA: TGCGCCAGCAGCACCGACGGGAATAGCAATCAGCCCCAGCATTTT

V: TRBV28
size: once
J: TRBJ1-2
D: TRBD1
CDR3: CASSPRSGSRDRAQGLYGYTF
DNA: TGTGCCAGCAGTCCTCGCTCCGGCTCCCGGGACAGGGCTCAGGGACTTTATGGCTACACCTTC